This T cell receptor beta chain was identified in a study of T cells in Graves' hyperthyroidism and ophthalmopathy. Study-wide results and limits: Blood samples included most of the expanded thyroid clonotypes exceeding 0.001. Ophthalmopathy stood apart from stable hyperthyroidism in a 13 V-J model.

TCR beta CDR3 sequences were amplified from RNA transcripts. Primed by the HTBI set, a first-round RT-PCR was run on the TCR CDR3. Each CDR3 protein is one row after TCRdb ran MiXCR on the multiplex PCR reads. This sample yields some 370,000 distinct CDR3 sequences, of which about 14% are seen a single time; 25% to 30% belongs to the top ten. This clonotype appeared many times. The antigen remains unidentified. Under 3 months was the duration of disease in ophthalmopathy patients, who also had a Clinical Activity Score of at least 3 and a NOSPECS grade of at least 4. Researchers barred patients who had uncontrolled infection, other autoimmune disease, pregnancy or lactation. This CDR3 is 15 amino acids long. V trimming: 6 bases; J trimming: 2 bases; junction bases outside the gene matches: 5.

This receptor was identified in a man aged 50 or older with Graves' ophthalmopathy. Sequenced sample: blood. V gene TRBV12-3 or TRBV12-4 combines with J gene TRBJ2-1, with TRBD2 matching 9 bases. CDR3 coding DNA: TGTGCCAGCAGCCGACTAGCGGCAACCTACAATGAGCAGTTCTTC. It specifies CASSRLAATYNEQFF.